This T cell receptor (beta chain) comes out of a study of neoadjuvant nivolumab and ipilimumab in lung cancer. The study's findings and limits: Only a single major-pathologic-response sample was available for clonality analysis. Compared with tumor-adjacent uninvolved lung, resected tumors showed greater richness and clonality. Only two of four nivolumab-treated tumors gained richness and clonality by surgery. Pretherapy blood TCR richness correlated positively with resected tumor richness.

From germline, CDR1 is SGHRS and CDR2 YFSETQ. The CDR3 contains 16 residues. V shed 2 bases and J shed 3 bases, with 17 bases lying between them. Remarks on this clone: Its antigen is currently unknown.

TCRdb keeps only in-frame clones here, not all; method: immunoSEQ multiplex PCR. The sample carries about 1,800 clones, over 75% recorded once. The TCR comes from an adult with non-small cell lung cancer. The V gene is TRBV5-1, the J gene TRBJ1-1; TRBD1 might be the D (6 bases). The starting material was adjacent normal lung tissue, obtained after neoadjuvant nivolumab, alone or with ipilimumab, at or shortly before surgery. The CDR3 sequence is CASSLRERRGDTEAFF. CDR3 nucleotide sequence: TGCGCCAGCAGCTTAAGGGAAAGAAGGGGGGACACTGAAGCTTTCTTT.